Here is one TCR beta chain with its context. Its target is unknown. A sort by CD45RO/CCR7/CD25/CD127/CD95/CD27 yielded CD4+ naive, central memory, regulatory and stem cell-like memory cells. Expressed TCRB transcripts were sequenced, since all the RNA that had been isolated was reverse transcribed. Some clones are missing from TCRdb's copy, which holds only in-frame ones; the method was immunoSEQ multiplex PCR. The repertoire consists of fewer than 25,000 clones, with 55% to 75% occurring once and the leading ten covering 2% to 2.5%. This sample stems from a study of beta chain features in type 1 diabetes. Study-level findings and limits: Researchers report that Type 1 diabetes patients had moderately but significantly shorter TCRB CDR3s across all four CD4+ subsets. Fewer insertions but more deletions were seen at VDJ junctions in type 1 diabetes patients.

CDR3 length: 14 residues. Germline V CDR1 and CDR2: SGHTA, FQGNSA. V dropped 7 bases and J dropped 1 base, with 12 bases sitting between them. The receptor comes from a woman aged 35 to 49 in good health. Sample: Tregs from blood. The chain joins TRBV7-2 to TRBJ2-3; D is uncertain. The CDR3 loop reads CASTRNSRTDTQYF. The CDR3, as DNA: TGTGCCAGCACCCGGAACAGCCGCACAGATACGCAGTATTTT.